These T cell receptor beta chains were read from a single sample in a study of cytomegalovirus exposure and HLA in healthy donors. The assay was immunoSEQ multiplex PCR, and TCRdb's table has in-frame clones only and misses some. Of approximately 170,000 clones listed, over 80% are singletons. Sequencing was performed on PBMCs. Source of these receptors: a boy aged 2 to 10 in good health and CMV-seronegative. CDR3s include the opening cysteine and the closing phenylalanine or tryptophan. The D gene is left open where the match is weak. Not every row has a clone size; where given, it reads once, few, many or a size class.

cdr3_nt,cdr3_aa,clone_size,v_call,d_call,cdr3_length,j_call
TGTGCCAGCAGTTTCACAACGGACAGGAGGCAAGAGACCCAGTACTTC,CASSFTTDRRQETQYF,NA,TRBV6-5,TRBD1,16,TRBJ2-5
TGTGCTAGTGGATCCGGGACTTTCACAGATACGCAGTATTTT,CASGSGTFTDTQYF,NA,TRBV12-5,NA,14,TRBJ2-3
TGTGCCAGTAATACCGGACTTTCACCCCTCCACTTT,CASNTGLSPLHF,NA,TRBV19,NA,12,TRBJ1-6
TGTGCCAGCAGCACCGAAACAGGGACTGAAGCTTTCTTT,CASSTETGTEAFF,NA,TRBV7-9,NA,13,TRBJ1-1
TGTGCCAGCAGAAGGACAGGTATAGGCAATCAGCCCCAGCATTTT,CASRRTGIGNQPQHF,NA,TRBV6-1,TRBD1,15,TRBJ1-5
TGCGCCAGCAGCCAAGAGGCAGGGGGTCATTCACCCCTCCACTTT,CASSQEAGGHSPLHF,NA,TRBV4-3,TRBD1,15,TRBJ1-6
TGTGCCACCCGGGGGGCTAATGAAAAACTGTTTTTT,CATRGANEKLFF,NA,TRBV19,NA,12,TRBJ1-4
TGTGCCAGCAGCTTATCAACTAGCGGGAGGTGGGAGCAGTTCTTC,CASSLSTSGRWEQFF,NA,TRBV7-2,TRBD2,15,TRBJ2-1
TGTGCCAGCAGCTTTGTCTTCGGGAACACCGGGGAGCTGTTTTTT,CASSFVFGNTGELFF,once,TRBV11-2,NA,15,TRBJ2-2
TGTGCCCTCGTGGGGGCTACCCCAGATACGCAGTATTTT,CALVGATPDTQYF,NA,TRBV7-9,NA,13,TRBJ2-3
TGTGCCAGCAGCTTAGGGGGAGGGCTCTACAATGAGCAGTTCTTC,CASSLGGGLYNEQFF,NA,TRBV11-2,TRBD2,15,TRBJ2-1
TGTGCCAGCAGCCAAGATGAAGTTGTCAGCTATGGCTACACCTTC,CASSQDEVVSYGYTF,NA,TRBV4-2,NA,15,TRBJ1-2
TGTGCCAGCAGTCGCCGGACAAAGCCCCAGCATTTT,CASSRRTKPQHF,NA,TRBV28,NA,12,TRBJ1-5
TGTGCCAGCAGGCCGGGACAGGGATATTCACCCCTCCACTTT,CASRPGQGYSPLHF,NA,TRBV6-1,TRBD1,14,TRBJ1-6
TGTGCCAGCAACGGCCGCATGGGGGCAAATCAGCCCCAGCATTTT,CASNGRMGANQPQHF,once,TRBV2,NA,15,TRBJ1-5
TGTGCCAGCAGAACCGTGCGGGGGCCAAAAGAGACCCAGTACTTC,CASRTVRGPKETQYF,NA,TRBV7-9,NA,15,TRBJ2-5
TGTGCCAGCAGCTTTAGACGCGGGGGGCCAATGAACAATGAGCAGTTCTTC,CASSFRRGGPMNNEQFF,NA,TRBV7-9,TRBD2,17,TRBJ2-1
TGTGCCAGCAGCTTAGTTTCACAGGGTAAATCCAATCAGCCCCAGCATTTT,CASSLVSQGKSNQPQHF,NA,TRBV7-9,NA,17,TRBJ1-5
TGTGCCAGCAGACCCGACAGGGGGCTCGCTAATGAAAAACTGTTTTTT,CASRPDRGLANEKLFF,few,TRBV6-6,TRBD1,16,TRBJ1-4
TGTGCCAGCAGTGATTGGGCGGGGCCCACAGATACGCAGTATTTT,CASSDWAGPTDTQYF,NA,TRBV2,NA,15,TRBJ2-3
TGTGCCAGCACCCGGACAGGGGGTGCTGGGACTGAAGCTTTCTTT,CASTRTGGAGTEAFF,NA,TRBV27,TRBD1,15,TRBJ1-1
TGTGCCAGCAGTGAAGGGGGCGGAGGGATCGGCTACACCTTC,CASSEGGGGIGYTF,NA,TRBV6-1,NA,14,TRBJ1-2
TGTGCCAGCAGACGGTTCGGAGCGGGGGATGAGCAGTTCTTC,CASRRFGAGDEQFF,NA,TRBV6-4,TRBD2,14,TRBJ2-1
TGCGCCAGCAGCCAAGATCTAGCGGAGTACAATGAGCAGTTCTTC,CASSQDLAEYNEQFF,NA,TRBV4-3,TRBD2,15,TRBJ2-1
TGTGCCACCAGCAGAGATTGGCAGAACACTGAAGCTTTCTTT,CATSRDWQNTEAFF,NA,TRBV15,NA,14,TRBJ1-1
TGTGCCAGCAGCTGGGACAGGGGGCAGAGGAATTCACCCCTCCACTTT,CASSWDRGQRNSPLHF,NA,TRBV5-6,TRBD1,16,TRBJ1-6
TGTGCCAGCAGTTTGACAGACACAGATACGCAGTATTTT,CASSLTDTDTQYF,NA,TRBV6-1,NA,13,TRBJ2-3
TGTGCCAGCAGCTTAACAGGGAACACTGAAGCTTTCTTT,CASSLTGNTEAFF,NA,TRBV7-9,NA,13,TRBJ1-1
TGTGCCAGCAGCCCCTGGGCCAAGGTGGAGACCCAGTACTTC,CASSPWAKVETQYF,once,TRBV14,NA,14,TRBJ2-5
TGTGCCTGCTTATCCGGGACAGGGGTATCCTACGAGCAGTACTTC,CACLSGTGVSYEQYF,NA,TRBV30,TRBD1,15,TRBJ2-7
TGTGCCAGCAGCCAAACCTTGGGGGACAACGAGCAGTACTTC,CASSQTLGDNEQYF,NA,TRBV4-2,NA,14,TRBJ2-7
TGTGCCAGCAGTTCCAACAGGGGTACTGAAGCTTTCTTT,CASSSNRGTEAFF,few,TRBV6-6,TRBD1,13,TRBJ1-1
TGTGCCAGCCGGGGGGAGGGTGCCCCCAGCAATCAGCCCCAGCATTTT,CASRGEGAPSNQPQHF,NA,TRBV28,NA,16,TRBJ1-5
TGTGCCAGCAGCTTAGATCTGAGTCCGGGGACTCCCTACGAGCAGTACTTC,CASSLDLSPGTPYEQYF,NA,TRBV11-2,NA,17,TRBJ2-7
TGCGCCAGCAGCTTTTTTTCGATCTACACTAGCGGGAGGGCGGAAGAGACCCAGTACTTC,CASSFFSIYTSGRAEETQYF,NA,TRBV5-1,TRBD2,20,TRBJ2-5
TGTGCCAGCAGCTTACGCGGGAGAGACCTTCGGGAGCAGTTCTTC,CASSLRGRDLREQFF,once,TRBV7-2,TRBD2,15,TRBJ2-1
TGTGCCAGCAGCCTTAGGCTGGGGGGCACCGGGGAGCTGTTTTTT,CASSLRLGGTGELFF,once,TRBV14,NA,15,TRBJ2-2
TGTGCCAGCACAGGCTACAATGAGCAGTTCTTC,CASTGYNEQFF,NA,TRBV6-6,NA,11,TRBJ2-1
TGTGCCAGCAGTTTCGAGGGCTGGCAGTTCTTC,CASSFEGWQFF,NA,TRBV6-5,NA,11,TRBJ2-1
TGTGCCAGCAGCCAGGGACTAGCCCCCTACAATGAGCAGTTCTTC,CASSQGLAPYNEQFF,NA,TRBV7-2,TRBD2,15,TRBJ2-1
TGTGCCAGTAGTGCGACAGGGCAACGCAATCAGCCCCAGCATTTT,CASSATGQRNQPQHF,NA,TRBV19,TRBD1,15,TRBJ1-5
TGTGCCTCCTGGAACAGGGTCTCTGACGGCTACACCTTC,CASWNRVSDGYTF,NA,TRBV2,NA,13,TRBJ1-2
TGTGCCAGTAGTATCTCCAGGGTTGGAAACACCATATATTTT,CASSISRVGNTIYF,NA,TRBV19,NA,14,TRBJ1-3
TGTGCCAGCAGCCCCCGGGACAGGGACTTGGATACGCAGTATTTT,CASSPRDRDLDTQYF,NA,TRBV5-4,TRBD1,15,TRBJ2-3